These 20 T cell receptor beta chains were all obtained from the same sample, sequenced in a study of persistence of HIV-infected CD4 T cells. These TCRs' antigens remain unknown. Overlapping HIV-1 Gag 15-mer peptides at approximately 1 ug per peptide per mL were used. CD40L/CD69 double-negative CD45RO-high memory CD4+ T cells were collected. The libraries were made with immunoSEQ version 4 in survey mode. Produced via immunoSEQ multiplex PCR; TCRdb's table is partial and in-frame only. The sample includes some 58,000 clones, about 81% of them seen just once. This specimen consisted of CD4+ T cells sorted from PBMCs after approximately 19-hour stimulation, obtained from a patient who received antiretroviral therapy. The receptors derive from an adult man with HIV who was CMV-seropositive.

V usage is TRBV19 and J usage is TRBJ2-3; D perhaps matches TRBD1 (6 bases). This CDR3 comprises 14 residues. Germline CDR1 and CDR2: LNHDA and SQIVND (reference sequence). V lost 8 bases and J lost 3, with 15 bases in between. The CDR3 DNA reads TGTGCCAGTTCCCCTGGGACACGAACAGATACGCAGTATTTT. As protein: CASSPGTRTDTQYF.

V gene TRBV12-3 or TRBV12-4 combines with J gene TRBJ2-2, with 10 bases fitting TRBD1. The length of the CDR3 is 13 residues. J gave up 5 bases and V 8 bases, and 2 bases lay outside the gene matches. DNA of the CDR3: TGTGCCAGCGGGGGACAGGGGACCGGGGAGCTGTTTTTT. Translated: CASGGQGTGELFF.

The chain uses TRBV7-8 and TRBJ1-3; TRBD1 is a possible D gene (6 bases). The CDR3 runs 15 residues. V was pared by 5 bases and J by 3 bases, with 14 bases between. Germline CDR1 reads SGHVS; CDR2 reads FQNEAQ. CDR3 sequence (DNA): TGTGCCAGCAGCCACAATGGGGGGCATGGAAACACCATATATTTT. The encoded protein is CASSHNGGHGNTIYF.

The CDR3 DNA is TGTGCCAGCTCACCACCAGTATCAGGGGGCTTAGGAGGCTACACCTTC. Residues: CASSPPVSGGLGGYTF. V is TRBV18 and J is TRBJ1-2, with 8 bases matching TRBD1. The CDR3 covers 16 residues. Trimming took 0 bases from V and 8 from J; bases not matched to a gene: 11. The germline V gene has CDR1 KGHSH and CDR2 LQKENI.

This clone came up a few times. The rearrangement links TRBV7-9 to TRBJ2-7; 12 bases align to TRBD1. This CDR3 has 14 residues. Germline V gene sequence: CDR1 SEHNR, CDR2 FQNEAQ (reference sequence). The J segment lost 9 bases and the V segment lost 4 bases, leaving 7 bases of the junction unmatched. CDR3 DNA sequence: TGTGCCAGCAGCTCGGGACAGGGGGCCTGGCGGCAGTACTTC. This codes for CASSSGQGAWRQYF.

As DNA, the CDR3 is TGTGCCATCAGCAAAGGGACAGATGCCTCCTACGAGCAGTACTTC. Its protein is CAISKGTDASYEQYF. The rearrangement joins TRBV10-3 to TRBJ2-7, with 7 bases matching TRBD1. CDR1 and CDR2 from the germline V gene are ENHRY and SYGVKD. The V segment lost 6 bases and the J segment 0 bases; nucleotides outside the gene matches: 8. The CDR3 runs 15 residues.

CDR3 in amino acids: CASSYGQGGVDTQYF. For the CDR3, the DNA is TGTGCCAGCAGTTACGGACAGGGGGGGGTAGATACGCAGTATTTT. V usage is TRBV6-5 and J usage is TRBJ2-3; 10 bases map to TRBD1. Germline-derived CDR1 and CDR2 are MNHEY and SVGAGI. Trimming took 2 bases from V and 5 from J; bases not matched to a gene: 4. The CDR3 sequence is 15 residues long.

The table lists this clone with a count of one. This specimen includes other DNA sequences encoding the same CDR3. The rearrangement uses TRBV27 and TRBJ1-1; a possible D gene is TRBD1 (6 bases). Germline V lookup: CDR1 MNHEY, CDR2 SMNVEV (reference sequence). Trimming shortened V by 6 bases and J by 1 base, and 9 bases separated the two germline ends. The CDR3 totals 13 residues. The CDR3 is CASRKTGNTEAFF. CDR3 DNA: TGTGCCAGCAGAAAGACAGGGAACACTGAAGCTTTCTTT.

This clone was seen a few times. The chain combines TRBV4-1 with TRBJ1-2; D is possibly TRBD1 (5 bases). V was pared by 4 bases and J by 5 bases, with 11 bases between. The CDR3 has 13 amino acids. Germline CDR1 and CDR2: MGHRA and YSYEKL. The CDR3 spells CASSLSGEYGYTF. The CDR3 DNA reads TGCGCCAGCAGCCTCTCGGGGGAATATGGCTACACCTTC.

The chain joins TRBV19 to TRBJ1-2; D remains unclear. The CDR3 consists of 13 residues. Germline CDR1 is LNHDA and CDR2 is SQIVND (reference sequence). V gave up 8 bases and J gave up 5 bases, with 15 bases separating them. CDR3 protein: CASETGRRYGYTF. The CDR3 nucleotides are TGTGCCAGTGAGACCGGGAGGAGGTATGGCTACACCTTC.

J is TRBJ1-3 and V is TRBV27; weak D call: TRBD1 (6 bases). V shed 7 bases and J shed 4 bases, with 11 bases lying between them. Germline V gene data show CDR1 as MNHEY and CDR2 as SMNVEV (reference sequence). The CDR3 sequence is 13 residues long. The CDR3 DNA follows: TGTGCCAGCAAGGGGGGGTCGGGAAACACCATATATTTT. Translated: CASKGGSGNTIYF.

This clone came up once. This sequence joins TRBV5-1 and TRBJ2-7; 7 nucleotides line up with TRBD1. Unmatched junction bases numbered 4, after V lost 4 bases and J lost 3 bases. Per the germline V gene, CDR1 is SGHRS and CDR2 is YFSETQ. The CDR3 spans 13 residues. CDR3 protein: CASSLDRYYEQYF. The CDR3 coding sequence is TGCGCCAGCAGCCTGGACAGGTACTACGAGCAGTACTTC.

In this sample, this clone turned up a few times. In DNA, the CDR3 is TGTGCCTGGGGGGGGGACTGGAATTCACCCCTCCACTTT. Its translation is CAWGGDWNSPLHF. This chain connects TRBV7-9 to TRBJ1-6; D perhaps matches TRBD1 (5 bases). CDR3 length equals 13 residues. V shed 11 bases and J shed 7 bases, with 15 bases lying between them. The germline V gene has CDR1 SEHNR and CDR2 FQNEAQ (reference sequence).

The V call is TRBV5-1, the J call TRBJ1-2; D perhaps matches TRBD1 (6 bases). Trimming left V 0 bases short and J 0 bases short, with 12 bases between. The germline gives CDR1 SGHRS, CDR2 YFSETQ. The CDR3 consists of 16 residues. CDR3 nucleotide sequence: TGCGCCAGCAGCTTGGGTCGAACAGGGACTAACTATGGCTACACCTTC. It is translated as CASSLGRTGTNYGYTF. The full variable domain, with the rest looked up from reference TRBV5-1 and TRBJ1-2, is KAGVTQTPRYLIKTRGQQVTLSCSPISGHRSVSWYQQTPGQGLQFLFEYFSETQRNKGNFPGRFSGRQFSNSRSEMNVSTLELGDSALYLCASSLGRTGTNYGYTFGSGTRLTVV.

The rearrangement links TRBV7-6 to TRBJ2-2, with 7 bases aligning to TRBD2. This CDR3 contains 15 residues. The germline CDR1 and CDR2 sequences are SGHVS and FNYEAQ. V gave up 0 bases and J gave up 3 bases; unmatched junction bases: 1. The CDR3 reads CASSLAREYTGELFF. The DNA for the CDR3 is TGTGCCAGCAGCTTAGCGCGGGAGTACACCGGGGAGCTGTTTTTT.

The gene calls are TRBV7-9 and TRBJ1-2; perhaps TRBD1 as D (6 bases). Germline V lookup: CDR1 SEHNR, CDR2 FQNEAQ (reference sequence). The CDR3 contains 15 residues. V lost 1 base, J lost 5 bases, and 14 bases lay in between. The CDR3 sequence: CASSLEFRTDYGYTF. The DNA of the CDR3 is TGTGCCAGCAGCTTAGAGTTCAGGACAGATTATGGCTACACCTTC.

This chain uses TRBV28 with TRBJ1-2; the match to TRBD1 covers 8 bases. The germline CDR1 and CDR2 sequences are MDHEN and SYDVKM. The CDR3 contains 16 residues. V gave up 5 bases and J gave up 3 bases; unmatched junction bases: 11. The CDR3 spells CASSRYQGASDYGYTF. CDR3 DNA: TGTGCCAGCAGTCGATATCAGGGGGCGTCTGACTATGGCTACACCTTC.

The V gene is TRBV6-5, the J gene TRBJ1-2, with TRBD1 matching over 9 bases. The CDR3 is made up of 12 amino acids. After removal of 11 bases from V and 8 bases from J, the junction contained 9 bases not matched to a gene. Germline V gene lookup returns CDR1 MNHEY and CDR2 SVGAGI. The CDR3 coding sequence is TGTGCCGGCCGTACAGGGGGCTTGGGCTACACCTTC. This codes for CAGRTGGLGYTF.

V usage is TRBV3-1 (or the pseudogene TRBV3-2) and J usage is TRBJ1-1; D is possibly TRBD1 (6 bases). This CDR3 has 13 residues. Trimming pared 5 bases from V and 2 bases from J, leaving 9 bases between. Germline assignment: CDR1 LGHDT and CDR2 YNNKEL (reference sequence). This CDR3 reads CASSGGGNTEAFF. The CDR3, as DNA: TGTGCCAGCAGCGGAGGGGGAAACACTGAAGCTTTCTTT.

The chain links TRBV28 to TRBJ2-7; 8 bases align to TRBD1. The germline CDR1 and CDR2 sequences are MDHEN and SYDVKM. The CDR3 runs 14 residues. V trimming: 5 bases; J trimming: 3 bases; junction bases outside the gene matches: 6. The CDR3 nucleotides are TGTGCCAGCAGTAAAGGACAGGGAGGCTACGAGCAGTACTTC. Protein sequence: CASSKGQGGYEQYF.